The entry that follows covers one T cell receptor (beta chain) sequence. Its antigen remains unidentified. This entry belongs to a study of cytomegalovirus exposure and HLA in healthy donors. Study-wide results and caveats: 16,951 TCR beta sequences were associated with HLA alleles at 0.05 false discovery rate in a later analysis. Most likely, a cluster of highly shared sequence variants arose as a sequencing artifact.

Unrecorded immune exposures were likely, despite nominal health at sampling. The PCR was carried out with 60 Vbeta primers and 13 Jbeta primers. The protocol was immunoSEQ multiplex PCR, while the TCRdb copy is restricted to in-frame clones and leaves out a portion. The sample has nearly 300,000 clones, roughly 89% seen once. In germline, CDR1 is SGHRS, CDR2 YFSETQ. Trimming removed 4 bases from V and 3 bases from J, with 9 bases in between. The CDR3 length is 13 residues. The V call is TRBV5-1, the J call TRBJ2-3; D is possibly TRBD1 (5 bases). Source material: PBMCs. The source is a man in his forties in good health and CMV-seropositive. The CDR3 DNA is TGCGCCAGCAGCCGACAGAGTACAGATACGCAGTATTTT. Translation gives CASSRQSTDTQYF.